The 28 T cell receptor beta chains below were found in one sample sequenced in a study of blood T cell repertoires in COVID-19. Clones were sequenced by immunoSEQ multiplex PCR, and TCRdb holds only the in-frame ones, with some missing. The sample records about 180,000 clones, over 80% being singletons. Sequencing used peripheral blood. The receptors were sampled from a woman aged 40 to 50 with COVID-19, enrolled during active disease.

This clone has ten or more counts. The V call is TRBV3-1 (or the pseudogene TRBV3-2), the J call TRBJ1-2; a possible D gene is TRBD1 (6 bases). The CDR3 has 13 amino acids. V was cut by 3 bases and J by 4 bases, with 9 bases left in between. Germline CDR1 is LGHDT and CDR2 is YNNKEL (reference sequence). This CDR3 reads CASSHDRIYGYTF. CDR3 DNA sequence: TGTGCCAGCAGCCACGACAGGATCTATGGCTACACCTTC.

The rearrangement uses TRBV11-3 and TRBJ2-5; no clear D gene. V lost 1 base and J 0 bases, leaving 6 bases between the germline ends. CDR1 is SGHNT and CDR2 is YENEEA in the germline V gene. CDR3 size: 14 residues. The CDR3 nucleotides are TGTGCCAGCAGCTTAGGGGCAGACCAAGAGACCCAGTACTTC. Amino acid sequence: CASSLGADQETQYF.

The gene calls are TRBV10-2 and TRBJ2-3, with 14 bases identical to TRBD2. Losses at the gene ends were 2 bases for V and 0 bases for J; bases not matched to a gene: 4. Per germline, CDR1 WSHSY and CDR2 SAAADI. The CDR3 is made up of 18 amino acids. The CDR3, as DNA: TGCGCCAGCAGTGAGGGGGGACTAGCGGGGGTTAGCACAGATACGCAGTATTTT. Protein product: CASSEGGLAGVSTDTQYF.

J is TRBJ2-4 and V is TRBV20-1; 13 bases map to TRBD2. This CDR3 is 14 amino acids long. Unmatched junction bases numbered 2, after V lost 3 bases and J lost 6 bases. Germline V CDR1 and CDR2: DFQATT, SNEGSKA (reference sequence). The CDR3 reads CSASTSGGVNIQYF. The CDR3 DNA reads as TGCAGTGCTAGTACTAGCGGGGGGGTAAACATTCAGTACTTC.

The rearrangement joins TRBV10-3 to TRBJ1-6; 8 bases agree with TRBD1. The germline CDR1 and CDR2 sequences are ENHRY and SYGVKD. The J segment lost 6 bases and the V segment lost 5 bases, leaving 3 bases of the junction unmatched. The CDR3 is made up of 14 amino acids. For the CDR3, the DNA is TGTGCCATCAGTCCAGGGGGCTCTAATTCACCCCTCCACTTT. Its protein product is CAISPGGSNSPLHF.

V gene TRBV10-3 combines with J gene TRBJ2-5, with TRBD1 identical over 9 bases. V was pared by 4 bases and J by 5 bases, with 11 bases of the junction left unmatched. The V gene's germline CDR1 is ENHRY and CDR2 SYGVKD. The CDR3 is 16 amino acids. The CDR3 here is CAISALGQGRYETQYF. The CDR3, as DNA: TGTGCCATCAGTGCCCTCGGACAGGGGAGGTACGAGACCCAGTACTTC.

The genes are TRBV6-5 and TRBJ2-1; D is undetermined. Germline CDR1 reads MNHEY; CDR2 reads SVGAGI. Trimming left V 0 bases short and J 9 bases short, with 15 bases between. The CDR3 runs 15 residues. This CDR3 is CASSYSMARSGEQFF. The DNA of the CDR3 is TGTGCCAGCAGTTACTCGATGGCCAGGTCTGGTGAGCAGTTCTTC.

This chain connects TRBV7-6 to TRBJ2-7; TRBD2 matches at 8 bases. This CDR3 region has 14 residues. Per the germline V gene, CDR1 is SGHVS and CDR2 is FNYEAQ. V shed 1 base and J 3 bases; nucleotides not matched to a gene: 2. CDR3 in DNA: TGTGCCAGCAGCTTAGAGCTAGCGGGCTACGAGCAGTACTTC. Amino acid sequence: CASSLELAGYEQYF.

The V and J genes are TRBV4-1 and TRBJ1-2; no reliable D call. V shed 6 bases and J shed 4 bases, with 21 bases lying between them. Germline V CDR1 and CDR2: MGHRA, YSYEKL. The CDR3 extends over 16 amino acids. The CDR3 DNA reads TGCGCCAGCAGTCCCTCTCTACAACAGACACCCTATGGCTACACCTTC. Amino acids: CASSPSLQQTPYGYTF.

This chain links TRBV6-5 with TRBJ2-7; D perhaps matches TRBD2 (6 bases). Germline assignment: CDR1 MNHEY and CDR2 SVGAGI. CDR3 size: 14 residues. V lost 2 bases and J 0 bases, leaving 8 bases between the germline ends. This chain's CDR3 is CASSYARGSYEQYF. In nucleotides, the CDR3 is TGTGCCAGCAGTTACGCGCGGGGCTCCTACGAGCAGTACTTC.

This sequence joins TRBV5-8 and TRBJ1-4; no firm D call. CDR3 length equals 15 residues. Germline CDR1 is SGHTS and CDR2 is YDEGEE. Trimming stripped 5 bases from V and 3 bases from J, with 14 bases between. For the CDR3, the DNA is TGTGCCAGCAGACCCCAACAAGTGCCTAATGAAAAACTGTTTTTT. Translation gives CASRPQQVPNEKLFF.

V usage is TRBV19 and J usage is TRBJ1-3; TRBD1 is a possible D gene (5 bases). Germline CDR1 and CDR2: LNHDA and SQIVND (reference sequence). The CDR3 spans 14 residues. Between the trimmed V and J ends, which lost 4 bases and 0 bases, there was a span of 7 bases. The DNA of the CDR3 is TGTGCCAGTAGTACGACAGACTCTGGAAACACCATATATTTT. Amino acid sequence: CASSTTDSGNTIYF.

The V and J genes are TRBV6-6 and TRBJ1-5; D unresolved. V dropped 6 bases and J dropped 5 bases, with 8 bases sitting between them. The germline V gene has CDR1 MNHNY and CDR2 SVGAGI (reference sequence). The CDR3 is 12 amino acids. The CDR3 spells CASRGRDQPQHF. The CDR3 DNA reads as TGTGCCAGCAGGGGCAGAGATCAGCCCCAGCATTTT.

The rearrangement joins TRBV5-5 to TRBJ2-7; D is unresolved. Germline V gene lookup returns CDR1 SGHKS and CDR2 YYEKEE (reference sequence). Trimming removed 3 bases at V and 3 bases at J, with 16 bases between. The CDR3 length is 15 residues. The CDR3 loop is CASSYEVPNSYEQYF. The CDR3 DNA follows: TGTGCCAGCAGCTATGAGGTCCCTAATAGCTACGAGCAGTACTTC.

This sequence joins TRBV9 and TRBJ2-1; D is unclear. CDR1 and CDR2 (germline): SGDLS, YYNGEE. The CDR3 is made up of 14 amino acids. The germline V and J ends were trimmed by 0 bases and 8 bases, with 12 bases remaining between them. The CDR3 bases are TGTGCCAGCAGCGTAGTGCCTCTAGGAGATGAGCAGTTCTTC. This translates into CASSVVPLGDEQFF.

This clone has a handful of counts. The chain carries TRBV6-2 or TRBV6-3 and TRBJ2-2; maybe TRBD1 (6 bases). CDR3 length equals 13 residues. CDR1 MNHEY and CDR2 SVGEGT come from the germline V gene. V shed 6 bases and J shed 5 bases, with 10 bases lying between them. The CDR3 nucleotides read TGTGCCAGCAGCCCAGGGGAAACCGGGGAGCTGTTTTTT. It specifies CASSPGETGELFF.

The rearrangement uses TRBV15 and TRBJ1-2; 8 nucleotides line up with TRBD1. Germline lookup yields CDR1 LNHNV and CDR2 YYDKDF (reference sequence). CDR3 length: 14 residues. The junction had 5 bases not matched to a gene; V was cut back by 2 bases and J by 6 bases. The DNA of the CDR3 is TGTGCCACCAGCAGACTTGGACAGGGACATGGCTACACCTTC. This translates into CATSRLGQGHGYTF.

J is TRBJ1-5 and V is TRBV3-1 (or the pseudogene TRBV3-2), with a tentative D call TRBD1 (6 bases). Trimming took off 2 bases at V and 7 bases at J, with 9 bases between the two ends. The CDR3 is 13 amino acids. The germline V gene encodes CDR1 LGHDT and CDR2 YNNKEL (reference sequence). The CDR3 is CASSQYRDQPQHF. CDR3 DNA: TGTGCCAGCAGCCAATACAGGGACCAGCCCCAGCATTTT.

The chain joins TRBV19 to TRBJ1-5; D remains ambiguous. The V gene lost 7 bases and the J gene lost 4 bases, with 17 bases spanning the gap. Germline-derived CDR1 and CDR2 are LNHDA and SQIVND (reference sequence). This CDR3 is 15 amino acids long. In DNA form, the CDR3 reads TGTGCCAGTACCCTTGAGGTAGGCGGGAATCAGCCCCAGCATTTT. This gives the protein CASTLEVGGNQPQHF.

The gene calls are TRBV10-1 and TRBJ1-4; 7 bases align to TRBD1. J was trimmed by 8 bases and V by 10 bases; bases with no gene match: 10. CDR3 length equals 13 residues. CDR1 WNHNN and CDR2 SYGVQD come from the germline V gene (reference sequence). CDR3 sequence reads: CATSWDRNEKLFF. The CDR3 DNA follows: TGCGCCACTAGCTGGGACAGAAACGAAAAACTGTTTTTT.

This chain links TRBV4-1 with TRBJ2-7; the match to TRBD2 covers 8 bases. V trimming: 0 bases; J trimming: 6 bases; junction bases outside the gene matches: 10. In germline, CDR1 is MGHRA, CDR2 YSYEKL. The CDR3 sequence is 16 residues long. The chain's CDR3 is CASSQDPGLGRGEQYF. In nucleotides, the CDR3 is TGCGCCAGCAGCCAAGATCCGGGACTAGGGAGAGGCGAGCAGTACTTC.

This clone was counted once. The CDR3 loop is CASSLAQQTSTDTQYF. In nucleotides, the CDR3 is TGTGCCAGCAGCTTGGCCCAGCAGACTAGCACAGATACGCAGTATTTT. The rearrangement uses TRBV5-4 and TRBJ2-3; the D is unclear. Per the germline V gene, CDR1 is SGHNT and CDR2 is YYREEE (reference sequence). The CDR3 sequence is 16 residues long. V was pared by 0 bases and J by 0 bases, with 11 bases between.

The rearrangement links TRBV6-5 to TRBJ2-5; 7 nucleotides agree with TRBD1. The CDR3 loop spans 14 amino acids. The V gene's germline CDR1 is MNHEY and CDR2 SVGAGI. V shed 2 bases, J shed 2 bases, and the junction held 2 bases outside the gene matches. The CDR3 DNA reads TGTGCCAGCAGTTACCGGGGACAGCAAGAGACCCAGTACTTC. It yields the protein CASSYRGQQETQYF.

The V and J genes are TRBV28 and TRBJ1-1; TRBD1 is a possible D gene (5 bases). The V end lost 6 bases, the J end lost 0 bases, and 17 bases lay between the germline ends. The CDR3 runs 16 residues. In germline, CDR1 is MDHEN, CDR2 SYDVKM. Here the CDR3 DNA reads TGTGCCAGCAGCGCTATCCGACAGCTCATGAACACTGAAGCTTTCTTT. It encodes CASSAIRQLMNTEAFF.

This clone was counted a single time. The chain carries TRBV4-1 and TRBJ2-3, with 7 bases fitting TRBD2. Germline-derived CDR1 and CDR2 are MGHRA and YSYEKL. The ends lost 2 bases at V and 5 bases at J; junction bases unmatched: 10. The CDR3 loop spans 16 amino acids. DNA for the CDR3: TGCGCCAGCAGCCAACCCCTAACCGCTAGCGGAGATACGCAGTATTTT. It specifies CASSQPLTASGDTQYF.

The gene calls are TRBV27 and TRBJ1-1; D is undetermined. Germline CDR1 reads MNHEY; CDR2 reads SMNVEV (reference sequence). This CDR3 comprises 14 residues. V was trimmed by 3 bases and J by 6 bases, leaving 14 bases between them. This chain's CDR3 is CASSFDGRGAEAFF. Here the CDR3 DNA reads TGTGCCAGCAGTTTTGACGGGCGCGGGGCTGAAGCTTTCTTT.

The CDR3: CASSLLAVYNEQFF. The CDR3 coding sequence is TGTGCCAGCAGCTTGCTAGCGGTCTACAATGAGCAGTTCTTC. J is TRBJ2-1 and V is TRBV5-4; 7 bases match TRBD2. From germline, CDR1 is SGHNT and CDR2 YYREEE (reference sequence). The CDR3 length is 14 residues. V lost 1 base, J lost 3 bases, and 1 base stayed unmatched.

This clone came up once. This chain connects TRBV24-1 to TRBJ2-2, with D unresolved. Deletions cut 5 bases from V and 0 bases from J, with 15 bases between. Germline V gene data show CDR1 as KGHDR and CDR2 as SFDVKD. The CDR3 covers 17 residues. The CDR3 DNA follows: TGTGCCACCAGTGCCAGGTCCCAAGCCGCGAACACCGGGGAGCTGTTTTTT. Its protein is CATSARSQAANTGELFF.